The 10 T cell receptor beta chains presented below share a single source sample, sequenced in a study of blood T cell repertoires in COVID-19. Using immunoSEQ multiplex PCR, the repertoire was profiled, and TCRdb retains in-frame clones only, with some absent. The sample lists 100,000 to 150,000 clones; 79% were seen once. Input material: peripheral blood. The receptors were gathered from a man in his forties with active or convalescent COVID-19.

V usage is TRBV30 and J usage is TRBJ2-7; TRBD1 aligns across 8 bases. V was clipped by 3 bases and J by 5 bases; unmatched bases: 9. The CDR3 runs to 14 residues. From germline, CDR1 is GTSNPN and CDR2 SVGIG (reference sequence). CDR3 nucleotide sequence: TGTGCCTGGAGGTGGGGACAGGTAATTAACGAGCAGTACTTC. The encoded protein is CAWRWGQVINEQYF. Filled out from reference TRBV30 and TRBJ2-7, the complete variable domain reads SQTIHQWPATLVQPVGSPLSLECTVEGTSNPNLYWYRQAAGRGLQLLFYSVGIGQISSEVPQNLSASRPQDRQFILSSKKLLLSDSGFYLCAWRWGQVINEQYFGPGTRLTVT.

V usage is TRBV7-6 and J usage is TRBJ2-1, with 9 bases lining up with TRBD2. CDR1 is SGHVS and CDR2 is FNYEAQ in the germline V gene. Trimming took 6 bases from V and 5 from J; bases not matched to a gene: 23. The CDR3 sequence is 20 residues long. This CDR3 is CASSLNTPWAGTSSHNEQFF. CDR3 DNA: TGTGCCAGCAGTCTAAATACTCCCTGGGCCGGGACTAGCAGTCACAATGAGCAGTTCTTC.

This clone was observed a single time. The V gene is TRBV6-2 or TRBV6-3, the J gene TRBJ1-1, with D uncertain. This CDR3 comprises 15 residues. Per the germline V gene, CDR1 is MNHEY and CDR2 is SVGEGT. The V gene lost 5 bases and the J gene lost 5 bases, with 18 bases spanning the gap. CDR3 coding DNA: TGTGCCAGCAGTCCCCCGTCCCCGGGCGGGACTGAAGCTTTCTTT. It yields the protein CASSPPSPGGTEAFF.

This chain uses TRBV7-3 with TRBJ1-6; D uncertain. Germline V CDR1 and CDR2: SGHTA, FQGTGA. There are 15 residues in the CDR3. V shed 3 bases and J shed 1 base, with 7 bases lying between them. As DNA, the CDR3 is TGTGCCAGCAGCTTTGATAGTTCCTATAATTCACCCCTCCACTTT. As protein: CASSFDSSYNSPLHF.

The chain combines TRBV30 with TRBJ2-5; D is possibly TRBD1 (6 bases). V was trimmed by 2 bases and J by 4 bases, leaving 11 bases between them. The V gene's germline CDR1 is GTSNPN and CDR2 SVGIG (reference sequence). The CDR3 length is 13 residues. CDR3 protein: CAWSLLGGETQYF. The CDR3 DNA reads TGTGCCTGGAGTCTTTTAGGGGGAGAGACCCAGTACTTC.

This chain joins TRBV11-2 and TRBJ2-1, with TRBD2 matching 7 bases. Looked up from germline, CDR1 is SGHAT and CDR2 is FQNNGV. V trimming: 5 bases; J trimming: 0 bases; junction bases outside the gene matches: 4. The CDR3 sequence is 15 residues long. CDR3 nucleotides: TGTGCCAGCAGCACAAGACTAGCCTCCTACAATGAGCAGTTCTTC. Translation: CASSTRLASYNEQFF.

The chain is built from TRBV7-2 and TRBJ2-3; TRBD2 matches at 8 bases. CDR1 is SGHTA and CDR2 is FQGNSA in the germline V gene. The ends lost 7 bases at V and 2 bases at J; junction bases unmatched: 8. The CDR3 has 15 residues. The CDR3 loop reads CASNPRREVTDTQYF. The CDR3 region has the DNA TGTGCCAGCAACCCCAGGCGGGAGGTCACAGATACGCAGTATTTT.

The V and J genes are TRBV6-5 and TRBJ1-6; the match to TRBD1 covers 7 bases. This CDR3 is built from 15 residues. Germline assignment: CDR1 MNHEY and CDR2 SVGAGI. V shed 6 bases, J shed 5 bases, and the junction held 7 bases outside the gene matches. Here the CDR3 reads CASRRGPDDNSPLHF. CDR3 sequence (DNA): TGTGCCAGCAGGAGGGGGCCCGATGATAATTCACCCCTCCACTTT.

The chain has TRBV5-1 and TRBJ2-1; TRBD2 aligns across 7 bases. V lost 1 base to trimming and J lost 5 bases; unmatched junction nucleotides: 9. Looked up from germline, CDR1 is SGHRS and CDR2 is YFSETQ. The CDR3 length is 16 residues. As DNA, the CDR3 is TGCGCCAGCAGCTTGTTTTCTGGCGGGAGTAACAATGAGCAGTTCTTC. Translating gives CASSLFSGGSNNEQFF.

In its sample, this clone was seen a few times. This chain links TRBV7-9 with TRBJ1-5; 7 nucleotides match TRBD1. Germline V gene lookup returns CDR1 SEHNR and CDR2 FQNEAQ (reference sequence). There are 16 residues in the CDR3. With 4 bases clipped from V and 3 bases from J, the junction kept 9 bases outside the gene matches. Here the CDR3 reads CASSSEGGPINQPQHF. The CDR3 region has the DNA TGTGCCAGCAGCTCTGAAGGGGGCCCTATCAATCAGCCCCAGCATTTT.